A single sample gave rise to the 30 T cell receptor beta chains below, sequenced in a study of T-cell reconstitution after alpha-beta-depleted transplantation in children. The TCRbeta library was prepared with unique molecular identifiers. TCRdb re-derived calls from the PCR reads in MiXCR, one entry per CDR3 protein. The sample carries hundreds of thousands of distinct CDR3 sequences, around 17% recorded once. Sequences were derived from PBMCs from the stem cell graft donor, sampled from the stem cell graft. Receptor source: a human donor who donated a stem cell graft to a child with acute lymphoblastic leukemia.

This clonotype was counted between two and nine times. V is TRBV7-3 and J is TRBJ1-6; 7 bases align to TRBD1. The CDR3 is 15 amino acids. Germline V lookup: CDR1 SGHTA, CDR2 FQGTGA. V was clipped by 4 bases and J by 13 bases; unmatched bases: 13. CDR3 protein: CASSSRQGSGRPLHF. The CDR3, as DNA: TGTGCCAGCAGCTCCAGACAGGGTAGTGGTCGGCCCCTCCACTTT. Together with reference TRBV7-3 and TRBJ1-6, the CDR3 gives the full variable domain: GAGVSQTPSNKVTEKGKYVELRCDPISGHTALYWYRQSLGQGPEFLIYFQGTGAADDSGLPNDRFFAVRPEGSVSTLKIQRTERGDSAVYLCASSSRQGSGRPLHFGNGTRLTVT.

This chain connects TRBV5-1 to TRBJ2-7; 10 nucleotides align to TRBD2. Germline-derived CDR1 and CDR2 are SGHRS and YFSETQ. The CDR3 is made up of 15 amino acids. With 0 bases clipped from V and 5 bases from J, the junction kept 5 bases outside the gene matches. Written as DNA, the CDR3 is TGCGCCAGCAGCTTGGGGGGACTAGCGCTTGACGAGCAGTACTTC. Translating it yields CASSLGGLALDEQYF.

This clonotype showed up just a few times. Written as DNA, the CDR3 is TGCGCCAGCAGCAGGGGGGCCCCCTCGGAGAGCGAGCAGTACTTC. Translating it yields CASSRGAPSESEQYF. The chain combines TRBV5-1 with TRBJ2-7; either TRBD1 or TRBD2 may fit D (6 bases each). This CDR3 spans 15 amino acids. In germline, CDR1 is SGHRS, CDR2 YFSETQ. The V gene lost 4 bases and the J gene lost 6 bases, with 20 bases spanning the gap.

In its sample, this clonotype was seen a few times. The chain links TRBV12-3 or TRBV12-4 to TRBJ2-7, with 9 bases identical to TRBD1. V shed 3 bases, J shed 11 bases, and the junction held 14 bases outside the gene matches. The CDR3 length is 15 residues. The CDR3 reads CASSFNPGTGKEKYF. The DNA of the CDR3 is TGTGCCAGCAGTTTTAACCCGGGGACAGGGAAAGAAAAGTACTTC.

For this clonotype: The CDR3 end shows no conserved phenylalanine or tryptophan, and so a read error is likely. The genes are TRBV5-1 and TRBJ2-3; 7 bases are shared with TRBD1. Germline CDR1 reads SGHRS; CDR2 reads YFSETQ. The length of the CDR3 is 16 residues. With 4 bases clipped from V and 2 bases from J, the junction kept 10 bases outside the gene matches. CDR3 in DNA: TGCGCCAGCAGCCCCTCGGCAGGGGGAACCACAGATACGCAGTATTTG. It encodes CASSPSAGGTTDTQYL.

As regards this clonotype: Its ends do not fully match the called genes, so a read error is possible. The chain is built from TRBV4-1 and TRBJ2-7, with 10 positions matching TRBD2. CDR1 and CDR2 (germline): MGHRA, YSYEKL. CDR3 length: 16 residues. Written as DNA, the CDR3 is TGCGCCGGCAGCCAAGCTACTAGCGGGAACCCCTACGAGCAGTACTTC. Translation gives CAGSQATSGNPYEQYF.

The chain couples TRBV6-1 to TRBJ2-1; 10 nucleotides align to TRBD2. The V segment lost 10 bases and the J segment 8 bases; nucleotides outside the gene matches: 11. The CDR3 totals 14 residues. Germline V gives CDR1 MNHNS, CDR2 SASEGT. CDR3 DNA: TGTGCCACCTACAAAGCGGGAGGGCCGGATGAGCAGTTCTTC. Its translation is CATYKAGGPDEQFF.

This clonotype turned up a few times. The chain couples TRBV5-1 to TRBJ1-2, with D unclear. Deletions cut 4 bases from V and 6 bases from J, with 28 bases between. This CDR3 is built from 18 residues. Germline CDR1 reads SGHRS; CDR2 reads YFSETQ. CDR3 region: CASSPAAHNSYYSHGYTF. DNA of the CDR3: TGCGCCAGCAGCCCGGCGGCCCATAACTCATATTATTCCCATGGCTACACCTTC.

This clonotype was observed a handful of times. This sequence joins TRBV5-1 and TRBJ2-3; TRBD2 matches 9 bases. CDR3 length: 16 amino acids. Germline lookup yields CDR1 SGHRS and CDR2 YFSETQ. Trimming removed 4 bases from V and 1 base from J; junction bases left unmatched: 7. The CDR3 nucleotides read TGCGCCAGCAGCAAAGGCGGGGGGGTCGGCACAGATACGCAGTATTTT. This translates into CASSKGGGVGTDTQYF.

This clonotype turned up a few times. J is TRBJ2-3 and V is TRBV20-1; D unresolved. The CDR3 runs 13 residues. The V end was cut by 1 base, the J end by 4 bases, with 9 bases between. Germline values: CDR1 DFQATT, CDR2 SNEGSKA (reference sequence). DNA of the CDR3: TGCAGTGCTAGAGGAGAGGATTCAGATACGCAGTATTTT. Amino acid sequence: CSARGEDSDTQYF.

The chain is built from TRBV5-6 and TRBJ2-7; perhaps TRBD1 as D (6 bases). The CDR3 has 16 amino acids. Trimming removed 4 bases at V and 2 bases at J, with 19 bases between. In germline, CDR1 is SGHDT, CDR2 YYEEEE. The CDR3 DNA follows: TGTGCCAGCAGCGCGAGGGGGTACACGGGAACCTACGAGCAGTACTTC. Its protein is CASSARGYTGTYEQYF. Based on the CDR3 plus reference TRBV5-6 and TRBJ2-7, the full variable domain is DAGVTQSPTHLIKTRGQQVTLRCSPKSGHDTVSWYQQALGQGPQFIFQYYEEEERQRGNFPDRFSGHQFPNYSSELNVNALLLGDSALYLCASSARGYTGTYEQYFGPGTRLTVT.

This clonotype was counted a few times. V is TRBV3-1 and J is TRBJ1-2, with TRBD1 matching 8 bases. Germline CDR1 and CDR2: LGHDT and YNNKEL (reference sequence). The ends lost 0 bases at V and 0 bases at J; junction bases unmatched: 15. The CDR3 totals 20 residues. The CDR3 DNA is TGTGCCAGCAGCCAAGATACGGGTTGGACAGGGATAAGATCTAACTATGGCTACACCTTC. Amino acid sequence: CASSQDTGWTGIRSNYGYTF. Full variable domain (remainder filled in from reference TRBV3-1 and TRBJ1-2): DTAVSQTPKYLVTQMGNDKSIKCEQNLGHDTMYWYKQDSKKFLKIMFSYNNKELIINETVPNRFSPKSPDKAHLNLHINSLELGDSAVYFCASSQDTGWTGIRSNYGYTFGSGTRLTVV.

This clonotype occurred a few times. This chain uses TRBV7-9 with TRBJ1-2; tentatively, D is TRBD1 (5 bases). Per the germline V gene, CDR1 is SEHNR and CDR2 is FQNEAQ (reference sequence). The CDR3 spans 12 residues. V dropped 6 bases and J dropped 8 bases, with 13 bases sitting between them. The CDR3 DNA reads TGTGCCAGCAGATTTCCGGGGGGGGGCTACACCTTC. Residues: CASRFPGGGYTF.

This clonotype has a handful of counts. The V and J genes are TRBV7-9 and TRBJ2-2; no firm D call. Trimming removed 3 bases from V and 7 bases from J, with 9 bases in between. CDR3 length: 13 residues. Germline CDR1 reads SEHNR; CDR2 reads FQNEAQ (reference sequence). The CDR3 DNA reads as TGTGCCAGCAGCTTGCCGGGCGGCGGGGAGCTGTTTTTT. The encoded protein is CASSLPGGGELFF.

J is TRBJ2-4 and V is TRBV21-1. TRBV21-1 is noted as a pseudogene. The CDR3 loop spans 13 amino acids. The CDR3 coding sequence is TGTGCCAGCAGCAGTCCGGACAAAAACATTCAGTACTTC. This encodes CASSSPDKNIQYF.

CDR3 bases: TGTGCCAGCGGGAAGGGGGGTTATGAGCAGTTCTTC. Protein: CASGKGGYEQFF. This sequence joins TRBV27 and TRBJ2-1; D possibly matches TRBD1 or TRBD2 (6 bases each). V dropped 8 bases and J dropped 8 bases, with 13 bases sitting between them. There are 12 residues in the CDR3. Germline assignment: CDR1 MNHEY and CDR2 SMNVEV (reference sequence).

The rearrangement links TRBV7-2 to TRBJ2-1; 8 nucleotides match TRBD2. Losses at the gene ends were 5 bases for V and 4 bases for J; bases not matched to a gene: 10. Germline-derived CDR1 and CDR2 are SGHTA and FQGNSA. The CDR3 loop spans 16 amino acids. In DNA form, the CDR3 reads TGTGCCAGCAGCGATCCCAGCGGGAGCTGGTACAATGAGCAGTTCTTC. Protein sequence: CASSDPSGSWYNEQFF.

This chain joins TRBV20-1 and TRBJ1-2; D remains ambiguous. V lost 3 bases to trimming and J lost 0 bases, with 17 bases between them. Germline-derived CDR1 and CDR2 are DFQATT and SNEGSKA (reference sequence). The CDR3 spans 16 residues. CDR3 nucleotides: TGCAGTGCTAGTAAACCCGGGTCGCAAGCTAACTATGGCTACACCTTC. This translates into CSASKPGSQANYGYTF.

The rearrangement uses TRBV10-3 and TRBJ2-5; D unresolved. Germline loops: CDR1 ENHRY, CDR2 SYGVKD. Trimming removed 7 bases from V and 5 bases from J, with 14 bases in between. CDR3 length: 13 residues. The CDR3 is CAIKISADETQYF. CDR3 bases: TGTGCCATCAAGATCAGCGCGGATGAGACCCAGTACTTC.

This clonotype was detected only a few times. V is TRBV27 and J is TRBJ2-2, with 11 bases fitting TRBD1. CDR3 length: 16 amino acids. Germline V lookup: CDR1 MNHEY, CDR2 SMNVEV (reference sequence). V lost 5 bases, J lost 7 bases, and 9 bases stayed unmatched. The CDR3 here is CASSLIRTGGSGELFF. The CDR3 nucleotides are TGTGCCAGCAGTCTAATTCGGACAGGGGGCAGCGGGGAGCTGTTTTTT.

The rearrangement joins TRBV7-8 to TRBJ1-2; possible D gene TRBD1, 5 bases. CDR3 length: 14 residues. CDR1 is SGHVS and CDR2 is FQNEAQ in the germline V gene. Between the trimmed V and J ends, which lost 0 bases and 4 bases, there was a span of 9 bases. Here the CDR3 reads CASSLAIGGYGYTF. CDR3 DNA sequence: TGTGCCAGCAGCTTAGCGATCGGGGGCTATGGCTACACCTTC.

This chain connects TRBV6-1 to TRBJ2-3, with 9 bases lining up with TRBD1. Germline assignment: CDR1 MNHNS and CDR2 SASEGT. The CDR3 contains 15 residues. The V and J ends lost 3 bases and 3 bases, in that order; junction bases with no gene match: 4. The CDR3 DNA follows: TGTGCCAGCAGTGATGACAGGGGGAGAACAGATACGCAGTATTTT. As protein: CASSDDRGRTDTQYF.

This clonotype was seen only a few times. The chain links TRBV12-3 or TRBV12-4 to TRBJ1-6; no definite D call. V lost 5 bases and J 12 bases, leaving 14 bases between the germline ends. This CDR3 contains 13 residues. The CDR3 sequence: CASSPTGIIPLHF. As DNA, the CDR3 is TGTGCCAGCAGTCCCACGGGGATCATACCCCTCCACTTT.

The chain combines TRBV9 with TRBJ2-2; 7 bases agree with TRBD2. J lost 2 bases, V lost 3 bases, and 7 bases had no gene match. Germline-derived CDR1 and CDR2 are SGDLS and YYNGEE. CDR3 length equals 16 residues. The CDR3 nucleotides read TGTGCCAGCAGCGGCCGGGGGAGGGGAAACACCGGGGAGCTGTTTTTT. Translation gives CASSGRGRGNTGELFF.

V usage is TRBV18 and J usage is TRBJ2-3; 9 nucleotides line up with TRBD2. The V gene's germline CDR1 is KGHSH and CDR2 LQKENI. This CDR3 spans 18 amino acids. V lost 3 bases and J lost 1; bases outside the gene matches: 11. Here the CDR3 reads CASSPGLSASGGTDTQYF. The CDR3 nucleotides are TGTGCCAGCTCACCGGGACTAAGCGCTAGCGGGGGCACAGATACGCAGTATTTT.

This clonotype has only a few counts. The CDR3 reads CSAWGGALMGEQYF. CDR3 nucleotide sequence: TGCAGCGCCTGGGGGGGGGCCCTAATGGGCGAGCAGTACTTC. The chain couples TRBV29-1 to TRBJ2-7; tentatively, D is TRBD2 (7 bases). Germline assignment: CDR1 SQVTM and CDR2 ANQGSEA. The CDR3 length is 14 residues. Deletions cut 7 bases from V and 6 bases from J, with 22 bases between.

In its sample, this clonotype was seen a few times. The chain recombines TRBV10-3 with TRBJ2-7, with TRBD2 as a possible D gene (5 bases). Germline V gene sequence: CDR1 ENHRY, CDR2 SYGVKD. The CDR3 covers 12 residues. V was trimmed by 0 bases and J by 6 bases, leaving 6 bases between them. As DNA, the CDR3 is TGTGCCATCAGTGAGTCCAGCGGCGAGCAGTACTTC. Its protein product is CAISESSGEQYF.

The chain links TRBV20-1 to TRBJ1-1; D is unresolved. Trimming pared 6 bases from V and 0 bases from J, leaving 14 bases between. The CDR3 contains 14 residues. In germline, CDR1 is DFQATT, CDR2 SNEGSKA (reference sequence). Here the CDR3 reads CSAEFRDMNTEAFF. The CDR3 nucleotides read TGCAGTGCCGAGTTTCGCGACATGAACACTGAAGCTTTCTTT.

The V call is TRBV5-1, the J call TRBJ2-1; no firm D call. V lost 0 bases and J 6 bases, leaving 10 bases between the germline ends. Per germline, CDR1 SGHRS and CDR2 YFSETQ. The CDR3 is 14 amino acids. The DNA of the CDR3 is TGCGCCAGCAGCTTGGAAAGTGGGATCAATGAGCAGTTCTTC. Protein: CASSLESGINEQFF.

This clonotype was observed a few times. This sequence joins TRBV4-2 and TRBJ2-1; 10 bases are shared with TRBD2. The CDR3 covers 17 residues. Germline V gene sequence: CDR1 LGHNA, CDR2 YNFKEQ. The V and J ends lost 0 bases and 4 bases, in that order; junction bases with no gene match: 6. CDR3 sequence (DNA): TGTGCCAGCAGCCAAGAGGAAGCGGGAGGGCCTTACAATGAGCAGTTCTTC. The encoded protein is CASSQEEAGGPYNEQFF.